Shown below are 29 T cell receptor beta chains from a single sample sequenced in a study of neurological immune-mediated disorders. One entry per CDR3 protein results from TCRdb running MiXCR on the 5' RACE reads. The sample has tens of thousands of distinct CDR3 sequences; 13% are singletons. Time point given: longitudinal time-point 2. Source material: PBMCs. The source is a female donor with HTLV-1-associated myelopathy (HAM/TSP).

This clonotype was counted ten times or more. The chain combines TRBV5-1 with TRBJ2-2; possible D gene TRBD1, 6 bases. The CDR3 runs to 15 residues. CDR1 SGHRS and CDR2 YFSETQ come from the germline V gene. Trimming removed 4 bases from V and 0 bases from J, with 10 bases in between. CDR3 in amino acids: CASSRTASNTGELFF. For the CDR3, the DNA is TGCGCCAGCAGCCGGACAGCCTCGAACACCGGGGAGCTGTTTTTT.

This clonotype was observed many times. V and J are TRBV18 and TRBJ2-3, with D possibly matching TRBD2 (5 bases). The CDR3 consists of 14 residues. Germline lookup yields CDR1 KGHSH and CDR2 LQKENI. V was trimmed by 0 bases and J by 3 bases, leaving 7 bases between them. Here the CDR3 DNA reads TGTGCCAGCTCACCACCGACGGGGACAGATACGCAGTATTTT. Its protein is CASSPPTGTDTQYF.

Ten or more counts support this clonotype. The chain uses TRBV7-2 and TRBJ1-4; D uncertain. The CDR3 loop spans 14 amino acids. V lost 1 base and J 8 bases, leaving 11 bases between the germline ends. Germline V gene data show CDR1 as SGHTA and CDR2 as FQGNSA. CDR3: CASSLVGMNEKLFF. The CDR3, as DNA: TGTGCCAGCAGCTTAGTAGGGATGAACGAAAAACTGTTTTTT.

This chain uses TRBV6-5 with TRBJ1-3; D ambiguous. Germline values: CDR1 MNHEY, CDR2 SVGAGI. The CDR3 covers 13 residues. With 6 bases removed from V and 0 bases from J, the gap between germline ends came to 6 bases. In nucleotides, the CDR3 is TGTGCCAGCAGGGAATACTCTGGAAACACCATATATTTT. It specifies CASREYSGNTIYF.

About this clonotype: This CDR3 fails to terminate in the conserved phenylalanine or tryptophan, so it likely reflects a read error. The chain combines TRBV5-5 with TRBJ1-2; D possibly corresponds to TRBD1 (5 bases). V was pared by 0 bases and J by 2 bases, with 20 bases between. In germline, CDR1 is SGHKS, CDR2 YYEKEE (reference sequence). The CDR3 sequence is 18 residues long. CDR3 sequence reads: CASSLGGFTRPENYGYTV. The CDR3 DNA follows: TGTGCCAGCAGCTTGGGGGGGTTCACGCGGCCAGAAAACTATGGCTACACCGTC.

This clonotype was counted at least ten times. The V gene is TRBV25-1, the J gene TRBJ2-1; possibly TRBD2 for D (6 bases). The CDR3 spans 15 residues. Trimming left V 2 bases short and J 8 bases short, with 16 bases between. The V gene's germline CDR1 is MGHDK and CDR2 SYGVNS. CDR3 coding DNA: TGTGCCAGCAGTGAACCGGGGCGGGGTTTGGATGAGCAGTTCTTC. This codes for CASSEPGRGLDEQFF.

This clonotype has at least ten counts. The rearrangement links TRBV28 to TRBJ1-2, with D unresolved. The V and J ends lost 1 base and 4 bases respectively, with 10 bases between them. This CDR3 spans 14 amino acids. From germline, CDR1 is MDHEN and CDR2 SYDVKM. The CDR3, as DNA: TGTGCCAGCAGTTTATCGCGGGCCGCCTATGGCTACACCTTC. Amino acids: CASSLSRAAYGYTF.

This clonotype was counted ten times or more. The chain is built from TRBV20-1 and TRBJ2-5; D might be TRBD2 (6 bases). The germline V gene has CDR1 DFQATT and CDR2 SNEGSKA (reference sequence). This CDR3 is 15 amino acids long. Trimming removed 0 bases from V and 0 bases from J, with 11 bases in between. CDR3 sequence: CSARDWDSYQETQYF. CDR3 nucleotides: TGCAGTGCTAGAGATTGGGACTCTTACCAAGAGACCCAGTACTTC.

This clonotype was recorded at least ten times. V is TRBV20-1 and J is TRBJ2-1; D may be TRBD2 (5 bases). The germline gives CDR1 DFQATT, CDR2 SNEGSKA (reference sequence). V was shortened by 3 bases and J by 6 bases, with 21 bases between the two germline ends. This CDR3 has 16 residues. The CDR3 DNA follows: TGCAGTGCTAGTTCAGCAAGGACTCTGCGGCTCAATGAGCAGTTCTTC. It yields the protein CSASSARTLRLNEQFF.

This clonotype was counted many times. The chain employs TRBV12-3 or TRBV12-4 and TRBJ1-5; D is uncertain. The CDR3 length is 14 residues. Trimming took 5 bases from V and 7 from J, leaving 15 bases between them. The CDR3 nucleotides read TGTGCCAGCAGTCCCCGCCGACCGGCCCAGCCCCAGCATTTT. Protein sequence: CASSPRRPAQPQHF.

This clonotype was picked up many times. The genes are TRBV2 and TRBJ1-6; D not certain. Germline CDR1 and CDR2: SNHLY and FYNNEI. The CDR3 consists of 16 residues. V lost 2 bases and J lost 2, with 10 bases in between. The CDR3 DNA sequence: TGTGCCAGCAGTGAATCGGTCAGCCCCTATAATTCACCCCTCCACTTT. Protein: CASSESVSPYNSPLHF.

Details on this clonotype: A clone one base away is much larger, so this may be a read error. This sequence joins TRBV5-1 and TRBJ1-2; TRBD1 matches 7 bases. After removal of 2 bases from V and 9 bases from J, the junction contained 4 bases not matched to a gene. The CDR3 has 12 residues. The germline CDR1 and CDR2 sequences are SGHRS and YFSETQ. The CDR3 reads CASSFDRVCYTF. CDR3 sequence (DNA): TGCGCCAGCAGCTTCGACAGGGTTTGCTACACCTTC.

This clonotype has ten or more counts. The rearrangement links TRBV5-1 to TRBJ2-7; D unclear. Trimming left V 2 bases short and J 5 bases short, with 8 bases between. The CDR3 loop spans 12 amino acids. Germline loops: CDR1 SGHRS, CDR2 YFSETQ. CDR3 nucleotide sequence: TGCGCCAGCAGCTTTGACACACACGAGCAGTACTTC. The encoded protein is CASSFDTHEQYF.

The sample holds a few counts of this clonotype. V usage is TRBV7-7 and J usage is TRBJ2-3, with D possibly called TRBD1 or TRBD2 (5 bases each). The CDR3 has 13 amino acids. Germline V gene lookup returns CDR1 SSHAT and CDR2 FNYEAQ (reference sequence). Trimming left V 5 bases short and J 5 bases short, with 11 bases between. The CDR3 sequence: CASSGDVLDTQYF. The CDR3 DNA follows: TGTGCCAGCAGCGGGGACGTCCTAGATACGCAGTATTTT.

This clonotype was counted ten times or more. The chain uses TRBV27 and TRBJ1-1, with TRBD1 as a possible D gene (5 bases). V was pared by 9 bases and J by 2 bases, with 13 bases between. Germline CDR1 and CDR2: MNHEY and SMNVEV (reference sequence). This CDR3 contains 13 residues. The CDR3 DNA reads as TGTGCCAGTTTCACCGACAGCAACACTGAAGCTTTCTTT. Translated, it gives CASFTDSNTEAFF.

This clonotype appeared many times. The chain links TRBV5-1 to TRBJ2-7; TRBD1 matches 7 bases. The germline CDR1 and CDR2 sequences are SGHRS and YFSETQ. V was pared by 0 bases and J by 7 bases, with 4 bases of the junction left unmatched. The CDR3 contains 13 residues. The CDR3 nucleotides read TGCGCCAGCAGCTTGGGACAGGGCAAAGAGCAGTACTTC. As protein: CASSLGQGKEQYF.

This clonotype was seen a handful of times. The chain recombines TRBV28 with TRBJ2-2; either TRBD1 or TRBD2 may fit D (5 bases each). This CDR3 has 15 residues. Trimming shortened V by 5 bases and J by 1 base, and 11 bases separated the two germline ends. CDR1 is MDHEN and CDR2 is SYDVKM in the germline V gene. The chain's CDR3 is CASSRDGMNTGELFF. Here the CDR3 DNA reads TGTGCCAGCAGTAGGGACGGGATGAACACCGGGGAGCTGTTTTTT.

This clonotype was counted at least ten times. J is TRBJ1-2 and V is TRBV7-8; 8 bases match TRBD1. The CDR3 has 13 residues. CDR1 SGHVS and CDR2 FQNEAQ come from the germline V gene. J gave up 7 bases and V 4 bases, and 5 bases lay outside the gene matches. The CDR3 loop is CASSYDRGSGYTF. Written as DNA, the CDR3 is TGTGCCAGCAGCTACGACAGGGGTAGTGGCTACACCTTC.

This clonotype appeared many times. The CDR3 sequence is CASSYSKVVRLAAPGDEQFF. The CDR3 DNA is TGTGCCAGCAGTTACTCCAAAGTCGTTCGACTAGCGGCGCCGGGTGATGAGCAGTTCTTC. The rearrangement joins TRBV6-6 to TRBJ2-1; 9 bases are shared with TRBD2. There are 20 residues in the CDR3. Losses at the gene ends were 0 bases for V and 8 bases for J; bases not matched to a gene: 20. The V gene's germline CDR1 is MNHNY and CDR2 SVGAGI (reference sequence).

This clonotype was counted ten times or more. The chain has TRBV7-9 and TRBJ2-7, with D unclear. V lost 5 bases, J lost 7 bases, and 9 bases lay in between. Germline assignment: CDR1 SEHNR and CDR2 FQNEAQ (reference sequence). This CDR3 is built from 11 residues. CDR3: CASSRGAEQYF. The DNA for the CDR3 is TGTGCCAGCAGCCGTGGAGCTGAGCAGTACTTC.

This clonotype was picked up many times. The chain couples TRBV20-1 to TRBJ2-7; TRBD1 matches at 7 bases. Germline CDR1 DFQATT, CDR2 SNEGSKA (reference sequence). The V segment lost 3 bases and the J segment 4 bases; nucleotides outside the gene matches: 12. The CDR3 has 15 residues. CDR3 protein: CSARPDRAVTYEQYF. The CDR3 region has the DNA TGCAGTGCTAGGCCCGACAGGGCAGTCACGTACGAGCAGTACTTC.

About this clonotype: One base away lies a much larger clone, so this may be a sequencing read error. The chain uses TRBV2 and TRBJ1-4; D uncertain. CDR1 and CDR2 from the germline V gene are SNHLY and FYNNEI. The CDR3 spans 14 residues. Here the CDR3 reads CASSEGVVGEKLLF. The CDR3, as DNA: TGTGCCAGCAGTGAAGGGGTCGTTGGGGAAAAACTGCTTTTT.

This clonotype was picked up many times. The V call is TRBV7-9, the J call TRBJ2-3, with 7 positions matching TRBD2. V lost 1 base to trimming and J lost 0 bases; unmatched junction nucleotides: 4. The germline gives CDR1 SEHNR, CDR2 FQNEAQ (reference sequence). The CDR3 runs 16 residues. The CDR3 reads CASSLGSGTSTDTQYF. The CDR3 region has the DNA TGTGCCAGCAGCTTAGGCAGCGGGACTAGCACAGATACGCAGTATTTT.

This clonotype was found a few times. This may stem from a read error, because a much larger clone lies one nucleotide away. V gene TRBV5-1 combines with J gene TRBJ2-5, with TRBD2 as a possible D gene (6 bases). The CDR3 length is 15 residues. Germline values: CDR1 SGHRS, CDR2 YFSETQ. CDR3 DNA: TGCACCAGCAGCGTATCCGGGACTGTCCAAGAGACCCAGTACTTC. As protein: CTSSVSGTVQETQYF.

Ten or more counts support this clonotype. The chain is built from TRBV7-9 and TRBJ2-4; 8 bases align to TRBD1. This CDR3 spans 15 amino acids. V lost 0 bases to trimming and J lost 6 bases; unmatched junction nucleotides: 4. Germline CDR1 and CDR2: SEHNR and FQNEAQ (reference sequence). In DNA, the CDR3 is TGTGCCAGCAGCTTAGCGACAGGGGTTAGAAACATTCAGTACTTC. Encoded protein: CASSLATGVRNIQYF.

This clonotype appeared many times. The genes are TRBV12-3 or TRBV12-4 and TRBJ2-7; D is unclear. The CDR3 loop spans 12 amino acids. V shed 6 bases and J shed 4 bases, with 10 bases lying between them. For the CDR3, the DNA is TGTGCCAGCAGCCTAAGCCAGTACGAGCAGTACTTC. Its protein product is CASSLSQYEQYF.

The sample holds many counts of this clonotype. The CDR3 sequence is CASSLALGTGELFF. CDR3 nucleotides: TGCGCCAGCAGCTTGGCCTTAGGGACCGGGGAGCTGTTTTTT. The gene calls are TRBV5-1 and TRBJ2-2; D unresolved. The CDR3 extends over 14 amino acids. Germline-derived CDR1 and CDR2 are SGHRS and YFSETQ. V lost 0 bases and J 5 bases, leaving 8 bases between the germline ends. Looking up the rest from reference TRBV5-1 and TRBJ2-2 gives the full variable domain: KAGVTQTPRYLIKTRGQQVTLSCSPISGHRSVSWYQQTPGQGLQFLFEYFSETQRNKGNFPGRFSGRQFSNSRSEMNVSTLELGDSALYLCASSLALGTGELFFGEGSRLTVL.

This clonotype is labeled as medium-sized. The rearrangement joins TRBV12-3 or TRBV12-4 to TRBJ2-1, with TRBD2 matching 12 bases. J was trimmed by 6 bases and V by 3 bases; bases with no gene match: 3. The CDR3 sequence is 15 residues long. The CDR3 DNA reads as TGTGCCAGCAGTTTTCGGACTAGCGGGGCCAATGAGCAGTTCTTC. Protein product: CASSFRTSGANEQFF.

This clonotype occurred many times. V usage is TRBV5-1 and J usage is TRBJ2-1; 11 nucleotides line up with TRBD1. Trimming cost V 0 bases and J 8 bases; bases outside gene matches: 10. This CDR3 region has 17 residues. Per the germline V gene, CDR1 is SGHRS and CDR2 is YFSETQ. CDR3 region: CASSLGTGGVSVDEQFF. DNA for the CDR3: TGCGCCAGCAGCTTGGGGACAGGGGGCGTATCGGTCGATGAGCAGTTCTTC.